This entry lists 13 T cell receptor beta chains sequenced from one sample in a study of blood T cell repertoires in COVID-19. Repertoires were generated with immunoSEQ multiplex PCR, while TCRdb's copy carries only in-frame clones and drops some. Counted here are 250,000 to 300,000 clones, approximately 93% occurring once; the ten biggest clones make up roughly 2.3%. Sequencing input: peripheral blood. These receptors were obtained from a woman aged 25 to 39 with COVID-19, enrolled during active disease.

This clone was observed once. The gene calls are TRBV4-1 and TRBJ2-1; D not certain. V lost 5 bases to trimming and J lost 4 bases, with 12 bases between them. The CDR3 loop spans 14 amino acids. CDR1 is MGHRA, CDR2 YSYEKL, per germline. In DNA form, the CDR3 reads TGCGCCAGCAGCGTAGCCGAGCTTTACAATGAGCAGTTCTTC. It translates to CASSVAELYNEQFF.

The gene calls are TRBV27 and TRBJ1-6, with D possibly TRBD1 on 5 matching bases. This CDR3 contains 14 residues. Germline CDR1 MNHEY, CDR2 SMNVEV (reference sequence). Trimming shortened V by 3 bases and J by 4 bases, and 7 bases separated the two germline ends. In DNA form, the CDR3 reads TGTGCCAGCAGTTTTGGGGGGTATAATTCACCCCTCCACTTT. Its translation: CASSFGGYNSPLHF.

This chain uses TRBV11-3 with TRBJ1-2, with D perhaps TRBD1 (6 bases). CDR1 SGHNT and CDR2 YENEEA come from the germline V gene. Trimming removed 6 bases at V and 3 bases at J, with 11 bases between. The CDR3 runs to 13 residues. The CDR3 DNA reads TGTGCCAGCAGGGAGGACAGTGACTATGGCTACACCTTC. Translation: CASREDSDYGYTF.

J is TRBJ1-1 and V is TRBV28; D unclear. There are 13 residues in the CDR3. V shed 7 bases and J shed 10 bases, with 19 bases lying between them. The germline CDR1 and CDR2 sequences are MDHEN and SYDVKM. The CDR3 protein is CASISPPPAGAFF. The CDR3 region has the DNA TGTGCCAGCATCTCACCCCCCCCGGCGGGAGCTTTCTTT.

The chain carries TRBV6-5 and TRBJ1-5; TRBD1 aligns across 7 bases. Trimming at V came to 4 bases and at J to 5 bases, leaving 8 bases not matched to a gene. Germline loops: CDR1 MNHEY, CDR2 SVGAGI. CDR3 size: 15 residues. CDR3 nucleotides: TGTGCCAGCAGTTCGGACAGGTCCGGGTATCAGCCCCAGCATTTT. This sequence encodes CASSSDRSGYQPQHF.

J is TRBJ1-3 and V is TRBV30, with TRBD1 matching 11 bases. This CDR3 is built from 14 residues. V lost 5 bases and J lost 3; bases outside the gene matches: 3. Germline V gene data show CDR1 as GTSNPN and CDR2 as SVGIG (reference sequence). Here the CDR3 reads CAWGTGGNGNTIYF. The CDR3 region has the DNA TGTGCCTGGGGGACAGGGGGTAATGGAAACACCATATATTTT.

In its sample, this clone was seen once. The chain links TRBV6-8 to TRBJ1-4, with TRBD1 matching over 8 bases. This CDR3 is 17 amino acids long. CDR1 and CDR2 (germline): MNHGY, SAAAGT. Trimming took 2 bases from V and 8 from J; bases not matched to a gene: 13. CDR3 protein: CASSYREIQGEVEKLFF. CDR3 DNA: TGTGCCAGCAGTTACCGGGAAATACAGGGGGAAGTGGAAAAACTGTTTTTT.

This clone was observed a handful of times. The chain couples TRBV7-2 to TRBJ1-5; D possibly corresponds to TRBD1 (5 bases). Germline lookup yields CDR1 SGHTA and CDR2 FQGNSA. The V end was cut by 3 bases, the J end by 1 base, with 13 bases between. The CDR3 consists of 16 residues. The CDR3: CASSFAGHVSNQPQHF. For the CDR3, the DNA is TGTGCCAGCAGCTTCGCAGGGCATGTAAGCAATCAGCCCCAGCATTTT.

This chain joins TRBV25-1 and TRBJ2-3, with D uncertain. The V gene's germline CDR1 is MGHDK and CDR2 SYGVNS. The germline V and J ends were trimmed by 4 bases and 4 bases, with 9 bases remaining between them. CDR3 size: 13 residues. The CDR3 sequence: CASSAFASDTQYF. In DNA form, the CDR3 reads TGTGCCAGCAGTGCATTCGCGTCAGATACGCAGTATTTT.

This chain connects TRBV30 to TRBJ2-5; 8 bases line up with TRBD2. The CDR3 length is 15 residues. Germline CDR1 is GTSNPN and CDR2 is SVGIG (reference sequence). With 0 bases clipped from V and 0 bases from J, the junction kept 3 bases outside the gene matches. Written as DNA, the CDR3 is TGTGCCTGGAGTGTAGCTAGCGGGTACCAAGAGACCCAGTACTTC. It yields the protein CAWSVASGYQETQYF.

CDR3 protein: CAIRRTGGTNTGELFF. For the CDR3, the DNA is TGTGCCATCAGAAGGACAGGGGGCACAAACACCGGGGAGCTGTTTTTT. This rearrangement joins TRBV10-3 to TRBJ2-2; 11 bases map to TRBD1. CDR3 length equals 16 residues. The J segment lost 2 bases and the V segment lost 6 bases, leaving 5 bases of the junction unmatched. CDR1 ENHRY and CDR2 SYGVKD come from the germline V gene.

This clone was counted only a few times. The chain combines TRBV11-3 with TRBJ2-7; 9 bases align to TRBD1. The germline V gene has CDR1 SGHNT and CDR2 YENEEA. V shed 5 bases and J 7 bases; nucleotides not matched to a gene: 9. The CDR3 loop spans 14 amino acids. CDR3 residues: CASSGAGQGGEQYF. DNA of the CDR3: TGTGCCAGCAGCGGGGCGGGACAGGGAGGGGAGCAGTACTTC. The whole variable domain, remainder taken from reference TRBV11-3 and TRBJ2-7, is EAGVVQSPRYKIIEKKQPVAFWCNPISGHNTLYWYLQNLGQGPELLIRYENEEAVDDSQLPKDRFSAERLKGVDSTLKIQPAELGDSAVYLCASSGAGQGGEQYFGPGTRLTVT.

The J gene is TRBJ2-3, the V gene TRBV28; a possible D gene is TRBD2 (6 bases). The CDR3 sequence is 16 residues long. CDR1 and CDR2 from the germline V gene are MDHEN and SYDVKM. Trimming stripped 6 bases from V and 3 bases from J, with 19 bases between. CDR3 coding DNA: TGTGCCAGCAGCCCTTGGGGGGAGTTAGGTACAGATACGCAGTATTTT. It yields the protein CASSPWGELGTDTQYF.